This T cell receptor beta chain was observed in a study of response to subunit inactivated influenza vaccine. Trimming stripped 7 bases from V and 0 bases from J, with 16 bases between. Germline V gene lookup returns CDR1 SGDLS and CDR2 YYNGEE. This CDR3 has 15 amino acids. TCRdb reprocessed the RT-PCR reads via MiXCR and lists one record per CDR3 protein. The sample lists more than 550,000 distinct CDR3 sequences; roughly 12% were seen once. The same sample was also studied in work on T cells expressing NK-cell markers. That source notes: 5'RACE template switching with UMIs produced the TCR beta cDNA. Underlying the TCR beta repertoires were sorted CD3+CD56+NKG2C+, CD3+CD56+NKG2C- and CD3+CD56-NKG2C+ T cells. 1.0-7.0% of CD8+ T cells in about six donors belonged to dominant NKG2C+ clonotypes. HCMV specificity of the expanded NKG2C+ T cell clones stayed unclear.

This TCR was sampled from a man in his fifties or sixties who received an inactivated influenza vaccine. This sample comprised PBMCs from blood, obtained on the day of vaccination. The genes are TRBV9 and TRBJ2-5; perhaps D is TRBD1 or TRBD2 (6 bases each). The CDR3 nucleotides are TGTGCCAGCTCCCTCGGAGGGACACACCAAGAGACCCAGTACTTC. Protein: CASSLGGTHQETQYF.